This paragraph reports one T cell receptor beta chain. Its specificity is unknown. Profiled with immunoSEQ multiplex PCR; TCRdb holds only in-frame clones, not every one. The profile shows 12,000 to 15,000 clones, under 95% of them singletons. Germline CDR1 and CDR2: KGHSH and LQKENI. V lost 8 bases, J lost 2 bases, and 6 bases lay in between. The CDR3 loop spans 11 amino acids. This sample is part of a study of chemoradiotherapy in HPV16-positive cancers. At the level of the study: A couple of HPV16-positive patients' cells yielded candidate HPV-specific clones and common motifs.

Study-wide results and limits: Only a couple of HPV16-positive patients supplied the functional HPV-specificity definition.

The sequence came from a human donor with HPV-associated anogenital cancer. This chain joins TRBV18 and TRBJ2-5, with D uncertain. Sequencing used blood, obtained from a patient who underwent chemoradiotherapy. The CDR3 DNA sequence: TGTGCCAGCCAGAAGCAAGAGACCCAGTACTTC. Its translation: CASQKQETQYF.